This T cell receptor beta chain emerged from a study of OX40 agonist ivuxolimab in advanced cancers. The CDR3 contains 13 residues. CDR1 SGHTA and CDR2 FQGNSA come from the germline V gene. Trimming removed 5 bases at V and 4 bases at J, with 11 bases between. This table comes from immunoSEQ multiplex PCR, and its TCRdb copy is limited to in-frame clones, with some not included. Among about 36,000 clones listed, about 85% were seen once. This clone has just a few counts. The sequences come from CD4+ or CD8+ T cells sorted from blood, collected in a trial of the OX40 agonist ivuxolimab. V gene TRBV7-2 combines with J gene TRBJ1-1; D is ambiguous. The TCR comes from an adult with an advanced solid tumor such as melanoma, head and neck, liver or kidney cancer. CDR3 region: CASSATHGTEAFF. For the CDR3, the DNA is TGTGCCAGCAGCGCCACACACGGCACTGAAGCTTTCTTT.